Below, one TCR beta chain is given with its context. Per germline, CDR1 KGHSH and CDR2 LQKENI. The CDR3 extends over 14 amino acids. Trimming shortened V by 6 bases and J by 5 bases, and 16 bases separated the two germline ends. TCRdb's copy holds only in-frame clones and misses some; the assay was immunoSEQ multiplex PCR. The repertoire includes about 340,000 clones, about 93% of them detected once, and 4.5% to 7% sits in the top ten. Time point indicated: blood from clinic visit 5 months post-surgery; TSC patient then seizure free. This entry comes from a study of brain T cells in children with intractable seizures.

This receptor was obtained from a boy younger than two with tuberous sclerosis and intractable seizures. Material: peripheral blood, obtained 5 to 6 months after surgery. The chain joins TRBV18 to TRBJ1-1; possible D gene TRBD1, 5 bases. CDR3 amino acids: CASSQSRARTEAFF. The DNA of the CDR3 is TGTGCCAGCTCCCAATCCAGGGCTAGGACTGAAGCTTTCTTT. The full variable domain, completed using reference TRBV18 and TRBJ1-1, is NAGVMQNPRHLVRRRGQEARLRCSPMKGHSHVYWYRQLPEEGLKFMVYLQKENIIDESGMPKERFSAEFPKEGPSILRIQQVVRGDSAAYFCASSQSRARTEAFFGQGTRLTVV.